Reported below is one TCR beta chain. The antigen is not known. The data were taken from a study of Graves' ophthalmopathy and Graves' hyperthyroidism. General study findings and limits: Blood also held most thyroid clonotypes expanded above 0.001 frequency.

Other autoimmune diseases, uncontrolled infections, pregnancy and lactation each led to patient exclusion. Orbital computed tomography, together with clinical symptoms, serum thyroxine, TRAb and thyroid ultrasound, was used for diagnosis. CDR3 length equals 14 residues. V was clipped by 7 bases and J by 2 bases; unmatched bases: 7. Germline CDR1 and CDR2: SGHRS and YFSETQ. The sequenced template was RNA, covering the TCR beta CDR3 region. First-round RT-PCR with HTBI primers preceded a second-round multiplex PCR. TCRdb re-analysed the multiplex PCR reads in MiXCR, keeping a single row per CDR3 protein. The sample lists 40,000 to 50,000 distinct CDR3 sequences, over 40% seen once, with about 17% in the top ten.

Sample: peripheral blood. The V gene is TRBV5-1, the J gene TRBJ2-7; the match to TRBD1 covers 9 bases. This TCR derives from an adult man with Graves' ophthalmopathy. CDR3 nucleotide sequence: TGCGCCAGCCGCACCGGGACAGGGACCTACGAGCAGTACTTC. Its translation is CASRTGTGTYEQYF.